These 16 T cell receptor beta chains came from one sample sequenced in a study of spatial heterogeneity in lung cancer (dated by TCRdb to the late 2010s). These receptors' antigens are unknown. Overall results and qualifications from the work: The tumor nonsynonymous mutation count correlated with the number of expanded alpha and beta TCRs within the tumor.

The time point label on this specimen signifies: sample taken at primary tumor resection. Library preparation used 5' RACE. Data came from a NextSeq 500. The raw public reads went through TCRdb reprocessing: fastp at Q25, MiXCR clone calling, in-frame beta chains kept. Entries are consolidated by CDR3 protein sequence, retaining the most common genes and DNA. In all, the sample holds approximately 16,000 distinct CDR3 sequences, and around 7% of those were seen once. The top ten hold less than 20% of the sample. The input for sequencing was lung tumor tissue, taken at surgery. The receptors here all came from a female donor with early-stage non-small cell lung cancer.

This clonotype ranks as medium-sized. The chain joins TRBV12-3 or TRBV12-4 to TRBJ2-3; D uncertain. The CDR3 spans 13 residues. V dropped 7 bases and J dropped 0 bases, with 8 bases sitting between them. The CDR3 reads CASNHQSTDTQYF. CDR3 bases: TGTGCCAGCAATCACCAGAGCACAGATACGCAGTATTTT.

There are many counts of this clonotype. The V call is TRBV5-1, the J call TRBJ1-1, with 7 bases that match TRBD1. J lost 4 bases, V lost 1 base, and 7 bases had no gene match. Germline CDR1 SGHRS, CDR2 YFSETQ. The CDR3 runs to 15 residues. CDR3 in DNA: TGCGCCAGCAGCTTGCGGACAGGACAAGCCACTGAAGCTTTCTTT. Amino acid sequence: CASSLRTGQATEAFF.

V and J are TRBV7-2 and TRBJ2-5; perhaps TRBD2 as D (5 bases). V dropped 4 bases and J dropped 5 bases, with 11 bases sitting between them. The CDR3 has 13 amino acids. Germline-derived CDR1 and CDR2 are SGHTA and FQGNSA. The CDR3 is CASSSGGAETQYF. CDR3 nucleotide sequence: TGTGCCAGCAGCTCCGGAGGTGCGGAGACCCAGTACTTC.

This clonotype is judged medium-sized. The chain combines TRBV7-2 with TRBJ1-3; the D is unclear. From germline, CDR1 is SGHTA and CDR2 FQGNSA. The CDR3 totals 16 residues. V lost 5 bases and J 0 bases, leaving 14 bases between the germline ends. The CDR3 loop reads CASSLRTVNSGNTIYF. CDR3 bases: TGTGCCAGCAGCCTGCGGACGGTCAACTCTGGAAACACCATATATTTT.

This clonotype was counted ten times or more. CDR3 nucleotides: TGTGCCAGCAGCCATCCCCGGGACGGACCTGAGAAACTGTTTTTT. Translated: CASSHPRDGPEKLFF. This chain uses TRBV7-8 with TRBJ1-4; a weak D match, TRBD1 (5 bases). Germline V gene sequence: CDR1 SGHVS, CDR2 FQNEAQ. The V end lost 5 bases, the J end lost 11 bases, and 21 bases lay between the germline ends. The CDR3 loop spans 15 amino acids. The whole variable domain, filled in from reference TRBV7-8 and TRBJ1-4, reads GAGVSQSPRYKVAKRGQDVALRCDPISGHVSLFWYQQALGQGPEFLTYFQNEAQLDKSGLPSDRFFAERPEGSVSTLKIQRTQQEDSAVYLCASSHPRDGPEKLFFGSGTQLSVL.

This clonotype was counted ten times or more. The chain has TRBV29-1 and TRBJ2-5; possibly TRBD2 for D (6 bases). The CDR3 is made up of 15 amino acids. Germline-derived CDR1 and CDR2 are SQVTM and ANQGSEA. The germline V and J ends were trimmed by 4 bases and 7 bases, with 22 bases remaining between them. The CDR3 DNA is TGCAGCGTTGGGGCTGGGGGGTCGGGCACGGGGACCCAGTACTTC. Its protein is CSVGAGGSGTGTQYF.

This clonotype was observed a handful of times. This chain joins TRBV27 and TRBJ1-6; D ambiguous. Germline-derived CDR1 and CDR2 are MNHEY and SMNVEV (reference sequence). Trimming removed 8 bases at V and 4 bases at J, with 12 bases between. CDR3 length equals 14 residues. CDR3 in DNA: TGTGCCAGCGGCCCTAGCTTGTATAATTCACCCCTCCACTTT. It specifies CASGPSLYNSPLHF.

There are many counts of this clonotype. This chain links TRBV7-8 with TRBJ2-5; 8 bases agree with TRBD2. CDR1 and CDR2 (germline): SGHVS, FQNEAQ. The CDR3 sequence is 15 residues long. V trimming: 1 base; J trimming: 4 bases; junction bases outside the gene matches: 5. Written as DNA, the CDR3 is TGTGCCAGCAGCTTAGTTACGGGGGGGGCAGAGACCCAGTACTTC. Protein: CASSLVTGGAETQYF.

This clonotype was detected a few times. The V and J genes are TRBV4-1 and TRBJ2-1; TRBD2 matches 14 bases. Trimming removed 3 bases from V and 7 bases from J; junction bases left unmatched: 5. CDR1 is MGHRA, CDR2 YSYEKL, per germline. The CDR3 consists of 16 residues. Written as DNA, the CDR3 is TGCGCCAGCAGCCAGGGGACTAGCGGGGGCAGGAATGAGCAGTTCTTC. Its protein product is CASSQGTSGGRNEQFF.

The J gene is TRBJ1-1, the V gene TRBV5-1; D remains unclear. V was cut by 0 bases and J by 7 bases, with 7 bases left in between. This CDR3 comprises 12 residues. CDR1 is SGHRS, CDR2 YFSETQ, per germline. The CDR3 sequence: CASSLEGFEAFF. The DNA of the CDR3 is TGCGCCAGCAGCTTGGAAGGATTTGAAGCTTTCTTT.

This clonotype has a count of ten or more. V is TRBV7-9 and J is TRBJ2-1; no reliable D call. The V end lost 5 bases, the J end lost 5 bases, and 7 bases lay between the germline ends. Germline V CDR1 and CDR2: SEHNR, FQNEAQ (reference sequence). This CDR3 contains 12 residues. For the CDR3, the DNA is TGTGCCAGCAGCCTCTACAACAATGAGCAGTTCTTC. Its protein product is CASSLYNNEQFF.

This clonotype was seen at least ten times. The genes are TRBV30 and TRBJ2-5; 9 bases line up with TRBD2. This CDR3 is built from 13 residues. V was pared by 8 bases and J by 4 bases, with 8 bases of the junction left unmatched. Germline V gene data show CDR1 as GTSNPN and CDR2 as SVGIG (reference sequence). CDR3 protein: CAQEGLAGETQYF. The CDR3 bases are TGTGCCCAAGAGGGACTAGCAGGAGAGACCCAGTACTTC. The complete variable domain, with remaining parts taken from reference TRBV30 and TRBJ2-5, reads SQTIHQWPATLVQPVGSPLSLECTVEGTSNPNLYWYRQAAGRGLQLLFYSVGIGQISSEVPQNLSASRPQDRQFILSSKKLLLSDSGFYLCAQEGLAGETQYFGPGTRLLVL.

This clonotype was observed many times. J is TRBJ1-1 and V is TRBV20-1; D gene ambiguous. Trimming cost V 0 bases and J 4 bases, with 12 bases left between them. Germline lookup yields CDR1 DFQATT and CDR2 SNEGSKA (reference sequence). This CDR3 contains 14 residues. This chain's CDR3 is CSAREITLSTEAFF. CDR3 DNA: TGCAGTGCTAGAGAAATCACTTTGAGCACTGAAGCTTTCTTT.

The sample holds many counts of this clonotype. CDR3 nucleotides: TGTGCCAGCAACCCGGGACAGGTGGGTAACGAGCAGTACTTC. Translation: CASNPGQVGNEQYF. This sequence joins TRBV9 and TRBJ2-7, with 8 positions matching TRBD1. After removal of 6 bases from V and 5 bases from J, the junction contained 10 bases not matched to a gene. Germline V gives CDR1 SGDLS, CDR2 YYNGEE. The CDR3 contains 14 residues.

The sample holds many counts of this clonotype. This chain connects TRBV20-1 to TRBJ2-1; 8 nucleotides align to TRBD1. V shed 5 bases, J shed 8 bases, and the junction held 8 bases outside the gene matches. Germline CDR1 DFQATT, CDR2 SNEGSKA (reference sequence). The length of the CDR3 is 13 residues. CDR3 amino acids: CSAQGQGGDEQFF. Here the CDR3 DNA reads TGCAGTGCTCAAGGACAGGGAGGTGATGAGCAGTTCTTC.

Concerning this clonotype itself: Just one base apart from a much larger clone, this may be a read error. DNA for the CDR3: TGTGCCAGCAATTTCGGACCCGTGACTAGCGGGGACGAGCAGTACTTC. Amino acids: CASNFGPVTSGDEQYF. The chain joins TRBV12-3 or TRBV12-4 to TRBJ2-7, with 11 nucleotides matching TRBD2. V was clipped by 7 bases and J by 5 bases; unmatched bases: 13. The CDR3 is 16 residues long.